One and the same sample provided the 17 T cell receptor beta chains below, sequenced in a study of breast tumors, draining lymph nodes, adjacent tissues. TCRdb independently ran MiXCR on the multiplex PCR reads; one entry per CDR3 protein. The sample includes more than 200,000 distinct CDR3 sequences, about 30% of them seen just once. Axillary draining lymph nodes of breast cancer patients supplied the node samples. The sequencing sample was made of axillary lymph node tissue. Source of these receptors: a female donor with breast cancer. Some clones in this sample may be carry-over from other donors' samples.

Many counts were recorded for this clonotype. The gene calls are TRBV3-1 and TRBJ1-6; D is perhaps TRBD1 (6 bases). CDR1 LGHDT and CDR2 YNNKEL come from the germline V gene (reference sequence). Deletions cut 5 bases from V and 11 bases from J, with 13 bases between. This CDR3 has 13 residues. CDR3 DNA: TGTGCCAGCAGCAACGACAGGAGTGCACCCCTCCACTTT. This sequence encodes CASSNDRSAPLHF.

The rearrangement links TRBV6-5 to TRBJ1-1; TRBD1 agrees at 9 bases. Germline assignment: CDR1 MNHEY and CDR2 SVGAGI. The V and J ends lost 5 bases and 6 bases, in that order; junction bases with no gene match: 7. CDR3 length equals 14 residues. This chain's CDR3 is CASSGDRAVSEAFF. CDR3 sequence (DNA): TGTGCCAGCAGTGGGGACAGGGCAGTTTCTGAAGCTTTCTTT.

As regards this clonotype: This CDR3 is missing its conserved last phenylalanine or tryptophan, likely due to a read error. The rearrangement uses TRBV7-9 and TRBJ2-5; 15 bases are shared with TRBD2. Germline assignment: CDR1 SEHNR and CDR2 FQNEAQ (reference sequence). This CDR3 comprises 15 residues. Unmatched junction bases numbered 3, after V lost 5 bases and J lost 5 bases. The CDR3 protein is CASSGLAGGGETQYL. The CDR3 region has the DNA TGTGCCAGCAGCGGACTAGCGGGGGGGGGTGAGACCCAGTACCTC.

The sample holds a few counts of this clonotype. This may stem from a read error, because a much larger clone lies one nucleotide away. The rearrangement joins TRBV20-1 to TRBJ2-1; TRBD2 is a possible D gene (5 bases). Germline assignment: CDR1 DFQATT and CDR2 SNEGSKA (reference sequence). The CDR3 consists of 12 residues. The DNA of the CDR3 is TGCAGTGCTAGAAAGGGAGCGAATGAGCCGTTCTTC. It encodes CSARKGANEPFF.

As to this clonotype: Sequence at one end of the junction differs from germline and may be a read error. The rearrangement links TRBV7-9 to TRBJ1-6; D gene ambiguous. The CDR3 has 15 amino acids. The germline CDR1 and CDR2 sequences are SEHNR and FQNEAQ (reference sequence). Here the CDR3 DNA reads TGTGCCAGCAGCAGTTTGGGGATCGCCAATTCACTCCTCCGCTTT. Amino acids: CASSSLGIANSLLRF. Complete variable domain (other parts from reference TRBV7-9 and TRBJ1-6): DTGVSQNPRHKITKRGQNVTFRCDPISEHNRLYWYRQTLGQGPEFLTYFQNEAQLEKSRLLSDRFSAERPKGSFSTLEIQRTEQGDSAMYLCASSSLGIANSLLRFGNGTRLTVT.

This clonotype was counted many times. V is TRBV6-6 and J is TRBJ1-6, with D uncertain. CDR1 and CDR2 (germline): MNHNY, SVGAGI (reference sequence). The V gene lost 6 bases and the J gene lost 7 bases, with 10 bases spanning the gap. There are 13 residues in the CDR3. The DNA for the CDR3 is TGTGCCAGCAGACCCTGGAGGAATTCACCCCTCCACTTT. It codes for CASRPWRNSPLHF.

The J gene is TRBJ1-2, the V gene TRBV18; no firm D call. There are 13 residues in the CDR3. CDR1 and CDR2 from the germline V gene are KGHSH and LQKENI. The V gene lost 1 base and the J gene lost 8 bases, with 11 bases spanning the gap. The CDR3 loop is CASSPQGSRGYTF. The DNA of the CDR3 is TGTGCCAGCTCACCACAGGGTTCCAGGGGCTACACCTTC. Full variable domain (outside the CDR3, taken from reference TRBV18 and TRBJ1-2): NAGVMQNPRHLVRRRGQEARLRCSPMKGHSHVYWYRQLPEEGLKFMVYLQKENIIDESGMPKERFSAEFPKEGPSILRIQQVVRGDSAAYFCASSPQGSRGYTFGSGTRLTVV.

This clonotype appeared many times. At one of its ends the junction is not consistent with the germline gene, which may arise from a read error. The rearrangement uses TRBV7-9 and TRBJ1-2; 8 bases map to TRBD1. The CDR3 has 15 residues. Per germline, CDR1 SEHNR and CDR2 FQNEAQ (reference sequence). This CDR3 is CASTQTGGGDYGYPF. Written as DNA, the CDR3 is TGTGCCAGCACCCAAACAGGGGGGGGAGACTATGGCTACCCCTTC.

This clonotype has ten or more counts. The chain combines TRBV20-1 with TRBJ2-1; TRBD2 might be the D (6 bases). The germline V and J ends were trimmed by 0 bases and 6 bases, with 18 bases remaining between them. CDR1 is DFQATT and CDR2 is SNEGSKA in the germline V gene (reference sequence). The CDR3 length is 16 residues. CDR3 region: CSARDHGTPGANEQFF. DNA of the CDR3: TGCAGTGCTAGAGACCACGGGACTCCCGGGGCCAATGAGCAGTTCTTC.

The chain joins TRBV18 to TRBJ2-1; TRBD2 might be the D (5 bases). Germline V CDR1 and CDR2: KGHSH, LQKENI. Between the trimmed V and J ends, which lost 2 bases and 3 bases, there was a span of 11 bases. The CDR3 extends over 15 amino acids. The CDR3 region has the DNA TGTGCCAGCTCACCAATTGGCGACTACTACAATGAGCAGTTCTTC. Translation gives CASSPIGDYYNEQFF. Combining the CDR3 with reference TRBV18 and TRBJ2-1 gives the whole variable domain NAGVMQNPRHLVRRRGQEARLRCSPMKGHSHVYWYRQLPEEGLKFMVYLQKENIIDESGMPKERFSAEFPKEGPSILRIQQVVRGDSAAYFCASSPIGDYYNEQFFGPGTRLTVL.

This clonotype showed up many times. The chain employs TRBV6-2 or TRBV6-3 and TRBJ1-5; the D gene is possibly TRBD1 (6 bases). Germline-derived CDR1 and CDR2 are MNHEY and SVGEGT. The CDR3 is made up of 15 amino acids. The V end lost 0 bases, the J end lost 10 bases, and 16 bases lay between the germline ends. CDR3: CASSYSIWGQDPQHF. The CDR3 DNA is TGTGCCAGCAGTTACTCGATCTGGGGGCAGGATCCCCAGCATTTT.

This clonotype occurred many times. CDR3 nucleotides: TGTGCCAGCAGCCAAGTCATGGTCGCCGGCGGCTACACCTTC. This translates into CASSQVMVAGGYTF. The chain is built from TRBV3-1 and TRBJ1-2; no reliable D call. Looked up from germline, CDR1 is LGHDT and CDR2 is YNNKEL (reference sequence). With 1 base removed from V and 8 bases from J, the gap between germline ends came to 14 bases. This CDR3 region has 14 residues.

This clonotype was counted at least ten times. The genes are TRBV5-1 and TRBJ2-7, with a weak D call TRBD2 (6 bases). Germline CDR1 and CDR2: SGHRS and YFSETQ. Trimming left V 1 base short and J 4 bases short, with 21 bases between. The CDR3 runs to 17 residues. Here the CDR3 reads CASSLRDSGPQSYEQYF. The CDR3 DNA reads as TGCGCCAGCAGCTTGAGGGACTCGGGGCCACAGTCATACGAGCAGTACTTC.

This chain links TRBV7-2 with TRBJ2-5; 10 bases fit TRBD1. Germline CDR1 reads SGHTA; CDR2 reads FQGNSA. This CDR3 contains 18 residues. The V and J ends lost 1 base and 3 bases, in that order; junction bases with no gene match: 11. The CDR3 protein is CASSLDLRQGATEETQYF. For the CDR3, the DNA is TGTGCCAGCAGCTTAGATCTCCGACAGGGGGCGACCGAAGAGACCCAGTACTTC.

The chain couples TRBV7-2 to TRBJ2-1; 7 bases agree with TRBD2. This CDR3 spans 12 amino acids. Germline CDR1 SGHTA, CDR2 FQGNSA. V lost 5 bases to trimming and J lost 14 bases; unmatched junction nucleotides: 9. The CDR3 DNA reads as TGTGCCAGCAGCCCGGAGGGACTAACGAAGTTCTTC. Encoded protein: CASSPEGLTKFF.

This clonotype turned up a few times. A clone one base away is much larger, so this may be a read error. The chain uses TRBV3-1 and TRBJ2-5; D is uncertain. The V gene's germline CDR1 is LGHDT and CDR2 YNNKEL (reference sequence). There are 10 residues in the CDR3. The V and J ends lost 6 bases and 5 bases respectively, with 4 bases between them. This CDR3 is CASRGETQYF. CDR3 DNA: TGTGCCAGCAGGGGGGAGACCCAGTACTTC.

The chain links TRBV5-1 to TRBJ1-2; the match to TRBD1 covers 10 bases. J lost 4 bases, V lost 1 base, and 4 bases had no gene match. The CDR3 consists of 15 residues. Germline V lookup: CDR1 SGHRS, CDR2 YFSETQ. The CDR3 here is CASSLPGTGAYGYTF. The CDR3 DNA follows: TGCGCCAGCAGCTTGCCAGGGACAGGGGCCTATGGCTACACCTTC.